This T cell receptor (beta chain) emerged from a study of beta chain features in type 1 diabetes. Study information: Patient and healthy donor groups were alike in age, gender and cell yields.

General study results and limits: TCRB CDR3s were moderately but significantly shorter in Type 1 diabetes patients in all four CD4+ subsets.

Expressed TCRB transcripts were sequenced after all isolated RNA was converted to cDNA. The repertoire was sequenced with immunoSEQ multiplex PCR; TCRdb's copy has only in-frame clones and lacks some. The sample has hundreds of thousands of clones, about a tenth seen once. CDR1 is SEHNR and CDR2 is FQNEAQ in the germline V gene (reference sequence). CDR3 length: 13 amino acids. V was shortened by 6 bases and J by 7 bases, with 15 bases between the two germline ends. This clone was counted between two and nine times. The antigen is unknown. The chain has TRBV7-9 and TRBJ2-5; D is unclear. The source material was naive CD4+ T cells from blood. This receptor was identified in a man between 25 and 39 years old with type 1 diabetes. The chain's CDR3 is CASSHVFLGTQYF. For the CDR3, the DNA is TGTGCCAGCAGTCACGTATTTCTCGGGACCCAGTACTTC.